The clone carrying this T cell receptor beta chain was counted a few times. Alongside a J-beta primer mix, a sample-barcoded 5' primer served in a second PCR lasting about 7 to 11 cycles. TCRdb called the 5' RACE reads again in MiXCR, with one record for every CDR3 protein. The data show approximately 2,000,000 distinct CDR3 sequences, about two fifths seen once. The source of the sample is a study of blood T cells in healthy people across ages. Trimming cost V 3 bases and J 2 bases, with 7 bases left between them. The germline V gene has CDR1 LNHDA and CDR2 SQIVND (reference sequence). This CDR3 spans 13 amino acids.

This rearrangement joins TRBV19 to TRBJ2-5; D perhaps matches TRBD2 (6 bases). This clonotype was sampled from a human donor in good health. The source material was blood. The CDR3 DNA follows: TGTGCCAGTAGTATGGGGGGTCAAGAGACCCAGTACTTC. It encodes CASSMGGQETQYF.